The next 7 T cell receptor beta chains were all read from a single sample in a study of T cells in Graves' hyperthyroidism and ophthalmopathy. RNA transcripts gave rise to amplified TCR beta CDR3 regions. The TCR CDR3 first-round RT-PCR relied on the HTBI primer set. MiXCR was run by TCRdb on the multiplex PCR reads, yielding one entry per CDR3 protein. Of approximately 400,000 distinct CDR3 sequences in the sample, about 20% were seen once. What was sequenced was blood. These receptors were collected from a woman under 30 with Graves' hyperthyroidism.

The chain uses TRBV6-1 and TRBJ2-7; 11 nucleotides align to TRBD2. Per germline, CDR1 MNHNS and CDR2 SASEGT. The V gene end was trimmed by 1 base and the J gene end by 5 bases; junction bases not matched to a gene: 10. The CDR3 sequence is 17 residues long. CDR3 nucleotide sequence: TGTGCCAGCAGTGAAGTGGGGAGACTAGCGGGACTGGACGAGCAGTACTTC. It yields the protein CASSEVGRLAGLDEQYF.

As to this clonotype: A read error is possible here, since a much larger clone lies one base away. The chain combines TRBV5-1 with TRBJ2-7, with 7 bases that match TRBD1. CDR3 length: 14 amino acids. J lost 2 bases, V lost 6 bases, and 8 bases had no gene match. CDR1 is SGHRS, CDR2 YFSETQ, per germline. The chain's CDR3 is CASTTGDPPYEQYF. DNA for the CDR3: TGCGCCAGCACTACAGGGGACCCTCCCTACGAGCAGTACTTC. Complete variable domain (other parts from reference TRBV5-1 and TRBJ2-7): KAGVTQTPRYLIKTRGQQVTLSCSPISGHRSVSWYQQTPGQGLQFLFEYFSETQRNKGNFPGRFSGRQFSNSRSEMNVSTLELGDSALYLCASTTGDPPYEQYFGPGTRLTVT.

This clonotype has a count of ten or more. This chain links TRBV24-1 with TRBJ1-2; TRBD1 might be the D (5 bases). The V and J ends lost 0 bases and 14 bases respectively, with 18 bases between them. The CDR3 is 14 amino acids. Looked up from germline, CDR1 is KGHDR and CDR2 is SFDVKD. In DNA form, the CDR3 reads TGTGCCACCAGTGATTTGCTACGGCTGGGACTGTGGACCTTC. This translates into CATSDLLRLGLWTF.

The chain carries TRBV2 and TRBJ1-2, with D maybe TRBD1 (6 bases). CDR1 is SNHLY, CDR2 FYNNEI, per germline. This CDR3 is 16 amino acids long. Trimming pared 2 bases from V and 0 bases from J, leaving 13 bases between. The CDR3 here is CASSEWGADPNYGYTF. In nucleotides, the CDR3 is TGTGCCAGCAGTGAATGGGGGGCAGACCCTAACTATGGCTACACCTTC.

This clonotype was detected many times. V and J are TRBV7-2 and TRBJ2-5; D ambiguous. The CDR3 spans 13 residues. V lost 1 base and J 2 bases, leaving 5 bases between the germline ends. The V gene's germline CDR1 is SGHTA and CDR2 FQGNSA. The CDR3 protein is CASSLDKQETQYF. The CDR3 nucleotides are TGTGCCAGCAGCTTAGACAAGCAAGAGACCCAGTACTTC. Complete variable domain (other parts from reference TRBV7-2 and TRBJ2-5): GAGVSQSPSNKVTEKGKDVELRCDPISGHTALYWYRQSLGQGLEFLIYFQGNSAPDKSGLPSDRFSAERTGGSVSTLTIQRTQQEDSAVYLCASSLDKQETQYFGPGTRLLVL.

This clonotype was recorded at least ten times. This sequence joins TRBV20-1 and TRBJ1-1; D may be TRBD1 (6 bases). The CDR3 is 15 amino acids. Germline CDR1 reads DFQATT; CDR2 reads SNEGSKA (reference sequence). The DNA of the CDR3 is TGCAGAAGGGGGGTCCAGGGGCGGAGGAACACTGAAGCTTTCTTT. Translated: CRRGVQGRRNTEAFF.

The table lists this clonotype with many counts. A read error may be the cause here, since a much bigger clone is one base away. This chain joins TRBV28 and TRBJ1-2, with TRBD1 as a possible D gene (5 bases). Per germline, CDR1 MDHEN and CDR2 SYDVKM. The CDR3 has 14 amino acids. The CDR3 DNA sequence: TGTGCCAGCGGTTTGGGCAGGGCTAACTATGGCTACACCTTC. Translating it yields CASGLGRANYGYTF.